This T cell receptor beta chain was captured by sequencing in a study of T cell responses to AZD1222 COVID-19 vaccine. At the level of the study: Second doses at about 4 or about 12 weeks were pooled.

Study-level results: Repertoire sampling was restricted to post-peak T cell response timepoints. In a largely white British group with more females than males, clonal diversity was possibly underestimated. Nearly half of spike-specific TCRs reportedly target variant regions that are unmutated in the B.1.351 and B.1.1.7 variants.

TCRdb's copy holds only in-frame clones and misses some; the assay was immunoSEQ multiplex PCR. The sample yields around 140,000 clones, roughly 85% seen once. As concerns this clone: Its antigen is not identified.

Germline V CDR1 and CDR2: MNHEY, SVGAGI. This CDR3 comprises 12 residues. V lost 5 bases and J lost 5, with 7 bases in between. The clonotype originates from an adult in good health. Sample: peripheral blood, taken on day 0 of AZD1222 vaccination. The V gene is TRBV6-5, the J gene TRBJ2-1; D gene unclear. The CDR3 loop reads CASSTYHNEQFF. The CDR3 coding sequence is TGTGCCAGCAGTACCTATCACAATGAGCAGTTCTTC.